A selection of T cell receptor beta chains follows, all from one sample in a study of untreated major depressive disorder. Clones were read by immunoSEQ multiplex PCR, and TCRdb kept only the in-frame ones, dropping some. This sample carries fewer than 30,000 clones, about 90% of them seen once, and the ten largest clones take 0.72%. The sequencing sample was made of CD4+ T cells from PBMCs. Receptor source: a woman aged 25 to 39 with major depressive disorder. Each CDR3 is given with its conserved first and last residue. Fields, in order: CDR3 protein, CDR3 DNA, J gene, clone size, D gene, V gene. The D gene is left open where the match is weak. The size of a clone is reported for some rows only, either as once, few or many, or as a class for expanded clones.

CDR3aa: CSVAHGPNTGELFF
CDR3nt: TGCAGCGTTGCCCACGGCCCGAACACCGGGGAGCTGTTTTTT
j_gene: TRBJ2-2
abundance: once
d_gene: -
v_gene: TRBV29-1

CDR3aa: CSSLPERESTNEQFF
CDR3nt: TGCAGCTCCCTGCCGGAGCGGGAGTCAACGAATGAGCAGTTCTTC
j_gene: TRBJ2-1
abundance: -
d_gene: TRBD2
v_gene: TRBV29-1

CDR3aa: CASSLAGTSGGGELFF
CDR3nt: TGCGCCAGCAGCTTGGCCGGGACTAGCGGTGGAGGGGAGCTGTTTTTT
j_gene: TRBJ2-2
abundance: -
d_gene: TRBD2
v_gene: TRBV5-1

CDR3aa: CASSQVDRDRSEAFF
CDR3nt: TGCGCCAGCAGCCAAGTGGACAGGGACAGATCTGAAGCTTTCTTT
j_gene: TRBJ1-1
abundance: -
d_gene: TRBD1
v_gene: TRBV4-1

CDR3aa: CASSTRQVNTEAFF
CDR3nt: TGTGCCAGCAGTACTCGACAGGTCAACACTGAAGCTTTCTTT
j_gene: TRBJ1-1
abundance: -
d_gene: -
v_gene: TRBV28

CDR3aa: CASGSTDTQYF
CDR3nt: TGTGCCAGCGGATCCACAGATACGCAGTATTTT
j_gene: TRBJ2-3
abundance: -
d_gene: -
v_gene: TRBV6-6

CDR3aa: CASSQDTGFGNEQFF
CDR3nt: TGTGCCAGCAGCCAAGATACAGGGTTTGGCAATGAGCAGTTCTTC
j_gene: TRBJ2-1
abundance: -
d_gene: -
v_gene: TRBV14

CDR3aa: CASSLDRLDTQYF
CDR3nt: TGTGCCAGCAGCCTAGACAGGCTAGATACGCAGTATTTT
j_gene: TRBJ2-3
abundance: -
d_gene: -
v_gene: TRBV4-2

CDR3aa: CASSLTGGGQETQYF
CDR3nt: TGTGCCAGCAGCTTGACAGGGGGAGGTCAAGAGACCCAGTACTTC
j_gene: TRBJ2-5
abundance: -
d_gene: TRBD1
v_gene: TRBV5-4

CDR3aa: CASSLGQSTGELFF
CDR3nt: TGTGCCAGCAGCCTCGGACAGTCCACCGGGGAGCTGTTTTTT
j_gene: TRBJ2-2
abundance: -
d_gene: -
v_gene: TRBV7-9